The 2 T cell receptor beta chains below all came from one sample that was sequenced in a study of T cell responses to AZD1222 COVID-19 vaccine. Using immunoSEQ multiplex PCR, the repertoire was profiled, and TCRdb retains in-frame clones only, with some absent. Of 150,000 to 250,000 clones listed, around 93% are singletons. The sample here was peripheral blood, taken 28 days after the second AZD1222 dose. The origin of the receptors is an adult who received the AZD1222 COVID-19 vaccine.

The chain has TRBV6-6 and TRBJ1-1; D unresolved. Between the trimmed V and J ends, which lost 7 bases and 6 bases, there was a span of 15 bases. CDR1 MNHNY and CDR2 SVGAGI come from the germline V gene (reference sequence). The CDR3 sequence is 13 residues long. The CDR3 loop is CASTSTTGPEAFF. The DNA for the CDR3 is TGTGCCAGCACGTCGACGACGGGTCCTGAAGCTTTCTTT.

The V call is TRBV11-3, the J call TRBJ2-2; TRBD1 agrees at 9 bases. There are 17 residues in the CDR3. Germline CDR1 is SGHNT and CDR2 is YENEEA. The ends lost 5 bases at V and 7 bases at J; junction bases unmatched: 14. The DNA of the CDR3 is TGTGCCAGCAGCGAAACCCTTAAGACAGGGGGTGGCGGGGAGCTGTTTTTT. It yields the protein CASSETLKTGGGGELFF.